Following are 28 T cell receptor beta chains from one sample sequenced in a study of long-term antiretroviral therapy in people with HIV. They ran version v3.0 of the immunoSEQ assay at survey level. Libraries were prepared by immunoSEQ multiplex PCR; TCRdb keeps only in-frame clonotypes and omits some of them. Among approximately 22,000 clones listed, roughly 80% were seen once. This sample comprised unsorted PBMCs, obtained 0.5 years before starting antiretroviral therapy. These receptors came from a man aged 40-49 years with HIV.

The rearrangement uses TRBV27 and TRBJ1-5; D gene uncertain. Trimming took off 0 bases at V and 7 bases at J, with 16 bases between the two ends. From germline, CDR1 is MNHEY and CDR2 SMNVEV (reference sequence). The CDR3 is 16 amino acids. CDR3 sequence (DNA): TGTGCCAGCAGTTTATCTTCCCCCATGGCTGGGCAGCCCCAGCATTTT. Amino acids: CASSLSSPMAGQPQHF.

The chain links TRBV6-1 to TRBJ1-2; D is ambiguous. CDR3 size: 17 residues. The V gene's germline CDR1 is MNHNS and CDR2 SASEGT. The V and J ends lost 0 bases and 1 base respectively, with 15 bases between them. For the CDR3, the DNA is TGTGCCAGCAGTGAAGCTGTCGGACCCACCCTTAACTATGGCTACACCTTC. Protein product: CASSEAVGPTLNYGYTF.

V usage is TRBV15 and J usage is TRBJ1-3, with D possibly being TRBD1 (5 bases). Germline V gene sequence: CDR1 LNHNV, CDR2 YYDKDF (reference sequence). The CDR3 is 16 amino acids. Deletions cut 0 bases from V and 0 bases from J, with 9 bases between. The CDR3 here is CATSRDPGVSGNTIYF. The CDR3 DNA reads TGTGCCACCAGCAGAGATCCGGGGGTCTCTGGAAACACCATATATTTT.

The CDR3 loop is CASSLVEQASSYEQYF. CDR3 nucleotides: TGTGCCAGCAGCTTAGTAGAACAGGCGAGCTCCTACGAGCAGTACTTC. The V call is TRBV7-2, the J call TRBJ2-7; D is perhaps TRBD1 (5 bases). CDR3 size: 16 residues. From germline, CDR1 is SGHTA and CDR2 FQGNSA. Trimming cost V 1 base and J 0 bases, with 13 bases left between them.

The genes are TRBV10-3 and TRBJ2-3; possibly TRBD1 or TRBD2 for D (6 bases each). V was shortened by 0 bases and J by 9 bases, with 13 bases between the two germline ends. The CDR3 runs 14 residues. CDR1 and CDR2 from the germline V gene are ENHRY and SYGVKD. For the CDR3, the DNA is TGTGCCATCAGTGAGTCGAAGGGGGGCGGAACGCAGTATTTT. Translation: CAISESKGGGTQYF.

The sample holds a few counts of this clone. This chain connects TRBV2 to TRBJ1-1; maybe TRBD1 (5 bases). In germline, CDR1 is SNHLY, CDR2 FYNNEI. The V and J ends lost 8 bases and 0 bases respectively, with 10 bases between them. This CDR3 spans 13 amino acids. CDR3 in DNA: TGTGCCAGCTCAGGGCAGTTGAACACTGAAGCTTTCTTT. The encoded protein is CASSGQLNTEAFF.

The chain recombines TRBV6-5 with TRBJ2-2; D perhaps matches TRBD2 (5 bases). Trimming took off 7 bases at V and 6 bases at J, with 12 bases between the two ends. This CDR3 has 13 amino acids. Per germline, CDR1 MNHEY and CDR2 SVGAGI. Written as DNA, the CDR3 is TGTGCCAGCACCCCCGGGGAGTCCGGGGAGCTGTTTTTT. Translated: CASTPGESGELFF.

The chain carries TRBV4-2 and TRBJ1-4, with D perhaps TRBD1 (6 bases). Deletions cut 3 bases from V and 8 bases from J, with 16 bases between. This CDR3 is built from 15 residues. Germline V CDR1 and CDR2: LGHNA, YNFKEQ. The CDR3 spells CASSQLTGMVEKLFF. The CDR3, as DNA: TGTGCCAGCAGCCAGTTGACAGGCATGGTGGAAAAACTGTTTTTT.

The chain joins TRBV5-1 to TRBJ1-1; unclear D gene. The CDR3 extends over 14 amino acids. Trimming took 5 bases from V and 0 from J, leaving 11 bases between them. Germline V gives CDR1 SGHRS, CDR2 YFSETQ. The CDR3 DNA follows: TGCGCCAGCAGGATAGAGCTCATGAACACTGAAGCTTTCTTT. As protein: CASRIELMNTEAFF.

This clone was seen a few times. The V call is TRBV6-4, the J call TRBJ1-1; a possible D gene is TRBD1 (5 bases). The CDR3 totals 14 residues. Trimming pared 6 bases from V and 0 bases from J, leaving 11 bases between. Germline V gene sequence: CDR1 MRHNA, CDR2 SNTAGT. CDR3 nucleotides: TGTGCCAGCAGAGATGACAGCATGAACACTGAAGCTTTCTTT. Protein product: CASRDDSMNTEAFF.

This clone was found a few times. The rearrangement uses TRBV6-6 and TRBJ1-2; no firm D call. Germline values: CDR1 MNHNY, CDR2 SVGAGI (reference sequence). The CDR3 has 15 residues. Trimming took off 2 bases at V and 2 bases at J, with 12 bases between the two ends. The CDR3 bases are TGTGCCAGCAGTTACGGCGGCAGGTCGAACTATGGCTACACCTTC. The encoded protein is CASSYGGRSNYGYTF.

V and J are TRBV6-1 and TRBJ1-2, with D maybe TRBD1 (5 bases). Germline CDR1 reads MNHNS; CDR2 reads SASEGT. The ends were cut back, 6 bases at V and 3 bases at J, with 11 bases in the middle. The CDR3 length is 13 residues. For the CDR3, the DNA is TGTGCCAGCAGGGGTAGGGGAGACTATGGCTACACCTTC. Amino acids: CASRGRGDYGYTF.

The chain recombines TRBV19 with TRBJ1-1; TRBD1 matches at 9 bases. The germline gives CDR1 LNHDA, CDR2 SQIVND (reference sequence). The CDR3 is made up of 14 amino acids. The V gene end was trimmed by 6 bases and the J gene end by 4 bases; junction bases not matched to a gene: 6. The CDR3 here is CASRSQGAATEAFF. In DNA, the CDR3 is TGTGCCAGTAGGTCACAGGGGGCGGCCACTGAAGCTTTCTTT.

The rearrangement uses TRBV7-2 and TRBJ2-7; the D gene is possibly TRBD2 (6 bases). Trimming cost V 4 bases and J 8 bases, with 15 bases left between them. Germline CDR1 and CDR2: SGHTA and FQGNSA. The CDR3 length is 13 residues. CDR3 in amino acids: CASSSRDFAQQYF. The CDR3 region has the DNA TGTGCCAGCAGCTCTCGGGACTTTGCTCAGCAGTACTTC.

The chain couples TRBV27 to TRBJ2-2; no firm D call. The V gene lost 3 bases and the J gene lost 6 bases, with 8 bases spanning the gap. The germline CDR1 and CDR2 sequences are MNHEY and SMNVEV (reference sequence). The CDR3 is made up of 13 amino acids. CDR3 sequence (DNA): TGTGCCAGCAGTTTTATAGGGCCCGGGGAGCTGTTTTTT. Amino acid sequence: CASSFIGPGELFF.

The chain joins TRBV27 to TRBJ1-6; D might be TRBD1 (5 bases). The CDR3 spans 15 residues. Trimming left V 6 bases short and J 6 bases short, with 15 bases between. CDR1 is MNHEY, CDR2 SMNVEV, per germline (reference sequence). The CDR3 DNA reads TGTGCCAGCAGACCTCCGACCGGGGGTAATTCACCCCTCCACTTT. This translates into CASRPPTGGNSPLHF.

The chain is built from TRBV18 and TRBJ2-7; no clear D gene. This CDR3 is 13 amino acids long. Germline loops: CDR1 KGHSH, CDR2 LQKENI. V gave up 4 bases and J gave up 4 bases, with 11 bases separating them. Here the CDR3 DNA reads TGTGCCAGCTCACGACCAGAAACTTACGAGCAGTACTTC. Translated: CASSRPETYEQYF.

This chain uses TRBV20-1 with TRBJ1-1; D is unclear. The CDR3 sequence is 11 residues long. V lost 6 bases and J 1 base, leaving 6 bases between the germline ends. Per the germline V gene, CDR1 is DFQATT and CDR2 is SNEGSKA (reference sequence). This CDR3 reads CSAGWNTEAFF. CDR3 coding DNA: TGCAGTGCCGGATGGAACACTGAAGCTTTCTTT.

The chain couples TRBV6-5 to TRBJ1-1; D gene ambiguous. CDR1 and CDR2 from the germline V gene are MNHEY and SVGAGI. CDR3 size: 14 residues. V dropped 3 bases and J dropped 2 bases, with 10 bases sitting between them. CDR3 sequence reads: CASSYKQTNTEAFF. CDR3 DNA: TGTGCCAGCAGTTATAAACAGACTAACACTGAAGCTTTCTTT.

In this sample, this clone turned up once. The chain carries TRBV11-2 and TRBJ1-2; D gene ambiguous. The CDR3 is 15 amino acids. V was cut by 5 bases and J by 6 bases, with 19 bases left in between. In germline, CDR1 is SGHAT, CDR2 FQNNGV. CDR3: CASSLLEGVENGYTF. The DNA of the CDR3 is TGTGCCAGCAGCCTGCTGGAGGGAGTTGAAAATGGCTACACCTTC.

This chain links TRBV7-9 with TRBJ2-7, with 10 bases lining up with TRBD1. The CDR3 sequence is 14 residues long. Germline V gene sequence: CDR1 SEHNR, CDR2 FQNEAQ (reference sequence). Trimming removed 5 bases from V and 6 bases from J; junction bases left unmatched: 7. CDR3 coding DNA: TGTGCCAGCAGCCCCGGACAGGGGGGGTCCGAGCAGTACTTC. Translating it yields CASSPGQGGSEQYF.

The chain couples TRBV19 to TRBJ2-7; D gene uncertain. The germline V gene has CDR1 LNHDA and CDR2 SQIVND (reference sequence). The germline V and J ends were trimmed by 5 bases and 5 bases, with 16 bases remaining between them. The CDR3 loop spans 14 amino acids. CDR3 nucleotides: TGTGCCAGTAGTGCCCTGACTGGTTGGGACGAGCAGTACTTC. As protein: CASSALTGWDEQYF.

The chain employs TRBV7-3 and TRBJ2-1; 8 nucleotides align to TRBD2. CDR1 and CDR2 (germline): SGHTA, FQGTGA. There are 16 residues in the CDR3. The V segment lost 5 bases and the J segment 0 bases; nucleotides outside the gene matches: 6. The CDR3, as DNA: TGTGCCAGCAGCCTCCGCGGGGGGAGCTCCTACAATGAGCAGTTCTTC. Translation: CASSLRGGSSYNEQFF.

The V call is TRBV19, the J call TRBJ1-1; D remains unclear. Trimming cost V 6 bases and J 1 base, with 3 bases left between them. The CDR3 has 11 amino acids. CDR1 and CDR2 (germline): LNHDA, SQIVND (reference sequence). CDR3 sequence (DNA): TGTGCCAGTAGGGAGAACACTGAAGCTTTCTTT. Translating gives CASRENTEAFF.

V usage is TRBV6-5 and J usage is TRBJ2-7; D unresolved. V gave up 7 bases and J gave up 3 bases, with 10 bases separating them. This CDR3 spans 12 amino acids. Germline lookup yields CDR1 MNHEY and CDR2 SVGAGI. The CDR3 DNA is TGTGCCAGCAAGAGAGGAGACTACGAGCAGTACTTC. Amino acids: CASKRGDYEQYF.

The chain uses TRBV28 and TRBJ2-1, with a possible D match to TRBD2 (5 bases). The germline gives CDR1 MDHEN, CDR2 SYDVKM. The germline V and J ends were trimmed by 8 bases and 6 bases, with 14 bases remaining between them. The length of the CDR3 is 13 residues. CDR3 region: CASGELAANEQFF. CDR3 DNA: TGTGCCAGCGGGGAGCTCGCGGCCAATGAGCAGTTCTTC.

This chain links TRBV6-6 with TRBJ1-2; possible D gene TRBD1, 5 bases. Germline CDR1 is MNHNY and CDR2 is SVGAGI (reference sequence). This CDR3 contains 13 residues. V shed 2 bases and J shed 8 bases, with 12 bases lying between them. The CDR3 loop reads CASSYGTARGYTF. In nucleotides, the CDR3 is TGTGCCAGCAGTTACGGGACTGCTAGGGGCTACACCTTC.

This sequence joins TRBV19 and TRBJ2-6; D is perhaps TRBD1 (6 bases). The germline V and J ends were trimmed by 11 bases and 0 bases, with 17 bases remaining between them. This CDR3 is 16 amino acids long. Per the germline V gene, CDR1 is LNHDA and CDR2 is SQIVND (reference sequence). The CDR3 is CAGRDTSVSGANVLTF. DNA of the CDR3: TGTGCCGGTCGGGACACATCCGTCTCTGGGGCCAACGTCCTGACTTTC.